This T cell receptor beta chain comes out of a study of T cells expressing NK-cell markers. In the study overall: Just one sequenced donor of eight was HCMV-seronegative, while seven were seropositive. Findings and limits, study-wide: Of the CD8+ T cell pool in 6 or 7 donors, roughly 1.0-8% was accounted for by dominant NKG2C+ clonotypes.

A word on this clonotype: Its antigen is currently unknown.

Germline loops: CDR1 DFQATT, CDR2 SNEGSKA (reference sequence). The CDR3 contains 15 residues. TCR beta libraries carry UMIs added by 5'RACE template switching. Following a re-call of the 5' RACE reads, TCRdb has one entry per CDR3 protein and lacks DNA. Listed are some 340,000 distinct CDR3 sequences; 5.2% falls within the top ten. The receptor was isolated from a man aged 18-69 years in good health. The material sequenced was blood T cells: a sorted CD56 or NKG2C T cell subset, CD4+ or CD8+ T cells, or bulk PBMC T cells (not recorded which). The gene calls are TRBV20-1 and TRBJ1-3. CDR3 protein: CSARDRAHSGNTIYF.